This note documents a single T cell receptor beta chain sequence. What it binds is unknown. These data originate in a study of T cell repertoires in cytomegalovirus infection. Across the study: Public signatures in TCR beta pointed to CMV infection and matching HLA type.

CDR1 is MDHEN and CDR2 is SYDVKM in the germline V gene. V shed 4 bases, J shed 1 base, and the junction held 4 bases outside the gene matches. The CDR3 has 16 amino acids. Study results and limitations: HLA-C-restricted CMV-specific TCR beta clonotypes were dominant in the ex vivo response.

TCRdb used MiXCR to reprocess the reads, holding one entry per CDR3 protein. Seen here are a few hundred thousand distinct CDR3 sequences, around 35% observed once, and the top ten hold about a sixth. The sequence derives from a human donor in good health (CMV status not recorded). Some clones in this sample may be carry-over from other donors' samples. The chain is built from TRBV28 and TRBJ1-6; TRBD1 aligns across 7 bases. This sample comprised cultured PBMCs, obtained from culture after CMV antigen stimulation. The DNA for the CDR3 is TGTGCCAGCAGTTCCAGGACAGGATCCTATAATTCACCCCTCCACTTT. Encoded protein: CASSSRTGSYNSPLHF.